This entry lists 25 T cell receptor beta chains sequenced from one sample in a study of T cell repertoires in cytomegalovirus infection. TCRdb re-called the reads with MiXCR, one entry per CDR3 protein. The sample includes about 55,000 distinct CDR3 sequences, roughly 20% of them seen just once. No antigens are known for them. Here the sequenced sample was CD8+ T cells from cultured PBMCs, taken from culture after CMV antigen stimulation. All receptors derive from a human donor in good health (CMV status not recorded). Some clones in this sample may be carry-over from other donors' samples.

V usage is TRBV29-1 and J usage is TRBJ2-7; 10 positions agree with TRBD1. The junction had 6 bases not matched to a gene; V was cut back by 7 bases and J by 6 bases. This CDR3 has 12 amino acids. Germline assignment: CDR1 SQVTM and CDR2 ANQGSEA. DNA of the CDR3: TGCAGCGCCCGGACAGGGGGTGCCGAGCAGTACTTC. Its protein is CSARTGGAEQYF.

This clonotype was detected ten times or more. This chain joins TRBV4-1 and TRBJ1-1; D is perhaps TRBD1 (6 bases). CDR1 and CDR2 from the germline V gene are MGHRA and YSYEKL. V was clipped by 2 bases and J by 1 base, with 14 bases between them. This CDR3 has 16 amino acids. In DNA form, the CDR3 reads TGCGCCAGCAGCCAATTCATCGGGGGCCCGAACACTGAAGCTTTCTTT. This gives the protein CASSQFIGGPNTEAFF.

V and J are TRBV6-2 or TRBV6-3 and TRBJ2-4, with a possible D match to TRBD1 (5 bases). The CDR3 extends over 13 amino acids. The germline V gene has CDR1 MNHEY and CDR2 SVGEGT. V lost 6 bases and J lost 0, with 6 bases in between. The CDR3: CASSQGAKNIQYF. In nucleotides, the CDR3 is TGTGCCAGCAGCCAGGGAGCCAAAAACATTCAGTACTTC.

This clonotype was recorded at least ten times. The V gene is TRBV7-9, the J gene TRBJ2-1; possibly TRBD2 for D (6 bases). This CDR3 region has 15 residues. V was trimmed by 5 bases and J by 3 bases, leaving 14 bases between them. Germline V gene lookup returns CDR1 SEHNR and CDR2 FQNEAQ (reference sequence). The CDR3 DNA reads TGTGCCAGCAGCAGGCCCGGGAGTAGCTACAATGAGCAGTTCTTC. Translated: CASSRPGSSYNEQFF.

This clonotype was observed a handful of times. CDR3 in DNA: TGTGCCAGCAGCCCCTGGGACAGGACGATTGGCAACTATGGCTACACCTTC. Translation gives CASSPWDRTIGNYGYTF. The chain uses TRBV7-2 and TRBJ1-2, with 8 bases lining up with TRBD1. V gave up 5 bases and J gave up 2 bases; unmatched junction bases: 13. Germline V gives CDR1 SGHTA, CDR2 FQGNSA. There are 17 residues in the CDR3. The whole variable domain, remainder taken from reference TRBV7-2 and TRBJ1-2, is GAGVSQSPSNKVTEKGKDVELRCDPISGHTALYWYRQSLGQGLEFLIYFQGNSAPDKSGLPSDRFSAERTGGSVSTLTIQRTQQEDSAVYLCASSPWDRTIGNYGYTFGSGTRLTVV.

There are a few counts of this clonotype. V usage is TRBV11-2 and J usage is TRBJ2-6; D remains unclear. Per the germline V gene, CDR1 is SGHAT and CDR2 is FQNNGV. The germline V and J ends were trimmed by 5 bases and 1 base, with 6 bases remaining between them. The CDR3 has 14 amino acids. CDR3 sequence (DNA): TGTGCCAGCAGCCTGGGGTCTGGGGCCAACGTCCTGACTTTC. Translation: CASSLGSGANVLTF.

This chain joins TRBV7-8 and TRBJ2-7; 7 positions match TRBD1. Germline-derived CDR1 and CDR2 are SGHVS and FQNEAQ. Losses at the gene ends were 8 bases for V and 3 bases for J; bases not matched to a gene: 4. This CDR3 contains 12 residues. In DNA, the CDR3 is TGTGCCAGCGGAACAGGGGACTACGAGCAGTACTTC. Translation: CASGTGDYEQYF.

This clonotype was counted only a few times. The chain recombines TRBV28 with TRBJ2-7, with a weak D call TRBD1 (6 bases). V lost 6 bases and J 6 bases, leaving 18 bases between the germline ends. In germline, CDR1 is MDHEN, CDR2 SYDVKM. The CDR3 contains 14 residues. The CDR3 sequence is CASSINVQGSEQYF. For the CDR3, the DNA is TGTGCCAGCAGCATAAATGTACAGGGTTCCGAGCAGTACTTC.

In this sample, this clonotype turned up a few times. The rearrangement links TRBV7-2 to TRBJ2-7, with D possibly being TRBD1 (6 bases). V lost 7 bases, J lost 5 bases, and 21 bases lay in between. This CDR3 has 15 amino acids. Germline CDR1 reads SGHTA; CDR2 reads FQGNSA. The CDR3 DNA reads as TGTGCCAGCACCTGGGTGGGTAGGGGGACCGACGAGCAGTACTTC. Translation: CASTWVGRGTDEQYF.

In its sample, this clonotype was seen many times. The chain employs TRBV6-1 and TRBJ2-1; D may match TRBD1 or TRBD2 (6 bases each). Trimming took 4 bases from V and 11 from J, leaving 15 bases between them. Germline-derived CDR1 and CDR2 are MNHNS and SASEGT. The CDR3 contains 13 residues. The CDR3 sequence is CASSGGTHPKQFF. CDR3 DNA sequence: TGTGCCAGCAGTGGCGGGACACATCCTAAGCAGTTCTTC.

This clonotype was found once. V usage is TRBV4-1 and J usage is TRBJ1-6, with 7 bases fitting TRBD1. CDR3 size: 15 residues. With 3 bases clipped from V and 7 bases from J, the junction kept 6 bases outside the gene matches. CDR1 and CDR2 (germline): MGHRA, YSYEKL. The CDR3 DNA sequence: TGCGCCAGCAGCCAGTGGGACAGTGGGAATTCACCCCTCCACTTT. It translates to CASSQWDSGNSPLHF.

The CDR3 DNA reads as TGTGCCAGCAGCCCGAAACTCGGTACCCACGAGCAGTACTTC. Translated: CASSPKLGTHEQYF. The chain carries TRBV7-9 and TRBJ2-7; no clear D gene. The CDR3 runs 14 residues. V lost 5 bases, J lost 5 bases, and 16 bases lay in between. The germline gives CDR1 SEHNR, CDR2 FQNEAQ (reference sequence).

The V and J genes are TRBV7-9 and TRBJ1-5; D uncertain. Deletions cut 5 bases from V and 6 bases from J, with 8 bases between. The length of the CDR3 is 12 residues. Per germline, CDR1 SEHNR and CDR2 FQNEAQ (reference sequence). The chain's CDR3 is CASSLMGQPQHF. DNA for the CDR3: TGTGCCAGCAGCCTCATGGGTCAGCCCCAGCATTTT.

The chain is built from TRBV12-3 or TRBV12-4 and TRBJ1-2; TRBD1 might be the D (5 bases). Trimming stripped 1 base from V and 1 base from J, with 16 bases between. This CDR3 is built from 17 residues. The CDR3 region has the DNA TGTGCCAGCAGTTTAGTAAGCCCGGACACGGTTAACTATGGCTACACCTTC. Its protein is CASSLVSPDTVNYGYTF.

CDR3 bases: TGTGCCAGCAGCCTGTTACTTGAGCAGTTCTTC. It codes for CASSLLLEQFF. This chain connects TRBV28 to TRBJ2-1, with unresolved D. This CDR3 is built from 11 residues. V was clipped by 6 bases and J by 9 bases, with 9 bases between them. CDR1 is MDHEN, CDR2 SYDVKM, per germline.

The V call is TRBV7-2, the J call TRBJ1-4; 9 nucleotides line up with TRBD1. The ends lost 5 bases at V and 2 bases at J; junction bases unmatched: 3. The germline gives CDR1 SGHTA, CDR2 FQGNSA. The CDR3 loop spans 15 amino acids. CDR3 DNA: TGTGCCAGCAGCGCAACAGGGGGCACTAATGAAAAACTGTTTTTT. Protein product: CASSATGGTNEKLFF.

J is TRBJ2-7 and V is TRBV27, with TRBD1 matching over 7 bases. Looked up from germline, CDR1 is MNHEY and CDR2 is SMNVEV (reference sequence). The length of the CDR3 is 13 residues. Trimming removed 5 bases from V and 3 bases from J; junction bases left unmatched: 4. The CDR3, as DNA: TGTGCCAGCAGTCCCCCAGGGGGCTACGAGCAGTACTTC. This encodes CASSPPGGYEQYF.

This chain connects TRBV7-9 to TRBJ1-2; 10 nucleotides match TRBD1. This CDR3 comprises 15 residues. V shed 6 bases, J shed 5 bases, and the junction held 9 bases outside the gene matches. CDR1 is SEHNR and CDR2 is FQNEAQ in the germline V gene (reference sequence). The CDR3 loop reads CASSYVGQGEYGYTF. CDR3 sequence (DNA): TGTGCCAGCAGTTACGTCGGACAGGGGGAGTATGGCTACACCTTC.

The J gene is TRBJ2-1, the V gene TRBV7-6; D not certain. There are 15 residues in the CDR3. V lost 5 bases to trimming and J lost 0 bases, with 11 bases between them. CDR1 is SGHVS, CDR2 FNYEAQ, per germline. CDR3: CASSEDQSSYNEQFF. CDR3 coding DNA: TGTGCCAGCAGCGAGGACCAAAGCTCCTACAATGAGCAGTTCTTC. The whole variable domain, remainder taken from reference TRBV7-6 and TRBJ2-1, is GAGVSQSPRYKVTKRGQDVALRCDPISGHVSLYWYRQALGQGPEFLTYFNYEAQQDKSGLPNDRFSAERPEGSISTLTIQRTEQRDSAMYRCASSEDQSSYNEQFFGPGTRLTVL.

V usage is TRBV7-6 and J usage is TRBJ1-5; D might be TRBD1 (6 bases). V shed 0 bases and J shed 6 bases, with 12 bases lying between them. Germline CDR1 and CDR2: SGHVS and FNYEAQ. The CDR3 contains 15 residues. The CDR3 DNA reads as TGTGCCAGCAGCTTAGCTGGGGGGCATCGTCAGCCCCAGCATTTT. This encodes CASSLAGGHRQPQHF.

This clonotype was seen more than once but under ten times. The chain links TRBV7-8 to TRBJ1-5; 10 bases match TRBD1. Germline V gene data show CDR1 as SGHVS and CDR2 as FQNEAQ. V was pared by 4 bases and J by 5 bases, with 11 bases of the junction left unmatched. The CDR3 totals 17 residues. DNA of the CDR3: TGTGCCAGCAGCTCGCTCGGGACAGGGGCGTTCGATCAGCCCCAGCATTTT. Residues: CASSSLGTGAFDQPQHF.

The rearrangement links TRBV4-3 to TRBJ2-2; D is possibly TRBD2 (5 bases). Germline V CDR1 and CDR2: LGHNA, YSLEER. The CDR3 length is 14 residues. V lost 3 bases, J lost 5 bases, and 10 bases lay in between. The CDR3 loop reads CASSHVPGTGELFF. The CDR3 DNA reads as TGCGCCAGCAGCCATGTTCCGGGGACCGGGGAGCTGTTTTTT.

DNA for the CDR3: TGTGCCAGCAGAATAGGCACCGGGGGGGCAGATACGCAGTATTTT. This codes for CASRIGTGGADTQYF. The chain carries TRBV7-3 and TRBJ2-3, with TRBD2 matching over 8 bases. Per germline, CDR1 SGHTA and CDR2 FQGTGA. V lost 6 bases and J lost 4; bases outside the gene matches: 9. The CDR3 consists of 15 residues.

This clonotype appeared many times. The CDR3, as DNA: TGTGCCAGCAGTTTAAAGGGGGACCAAGAGACCCAGTACTTC. This encodes CASSLKGDQETQYF. V gene TRBV12-3 or TRBV12-4 combines with J gene TRBJ2-5, with TRBD1 as a possible D gene (6 bases). This CDR3 has 14 residues. The germline V and J ends were trimmed by 2 bases and 0 bases, with 7 bases remaining between them.

This rearrangement joins TRBV7-6 to TRBJ2-5, with D perhaps given as TRBD1 or TRBD2 (6 bases each). In germline, CDR1 is SGHVS, CDR2 FNYEAQ. Trimming cost V 5 bases and J 4 bases, with 17 bases left between them. This CDR3 has 15 residues. CDR3 DNA: TGTGCCAGCAGCCACAGGGACTTATGGCGAGAGACCCAGTACTTC. Its protein product is CASSHRDLWRETQYF.